The 31 T cell receptor beta chains reported below all come from one sample, sequenced in a study of T cells in Graves' hyperthyroidism and ophthalmopathy. RNA transcripts provided the source from which TCR beta CDR3 regions were amplified. The HTBI primer set was used in a first-round RT-PCR of the TCR CDR3. MiXCR, applied by TCRdb to the multiplex PCR reads, yields one record per CDR3 protein. The repertoire has more than 500,000 distinct CDR3 sequences, around 16% of them found once; the top ten carry less than 30%. The material sequenced was blood. The receptors derive from a woman younger than 45 with Graves' ophthalmopathy.

This clonotype was detected only a few times. The rearrangement joins TRBV19 to TRBJ1-1; no clear D. Germline loops: CDR1 LNHDA, CDR2 SQIVND (reference sequence). The CDR3 spans 13 residues. V was clipped by 7 bases and J by 0 bases, with 9 bases between them. This CDR3 reads CASKAEMNTEAFF. The CDR3 coding sequence is TGTGCCAGTAAGGCAGAAATGAACACTGAAGCTTTCTTT.

This clonotype was counted many times. The chain employs TRBV12-3 or TRBV12-4 and TRBJ2-2, with TRBD2 matching 7 bases. This CDR3 has 14 amino acids. J lost 4 bases, V lost 7 bases, and 6 bases had no gene match. CDR3 DNA sequence: TGTGCCAGCATACCCGGGGGGATCACCGGGGAGCTGTTTTTT. It yields the protein CASIPGGITGELFF.

The chain has TRBV20-1 and TRBJ2-7; unclear D gene. The germline V gene encodes CDR1 DFQATT and CDR2 SNEGSKA (reference sequence). V was pared by 2 bases and J by 3 bases, with 5 bases between. The length of the CDR3 is 11 residues. The CDR3 is CSARQYYEQYF. The CDR3 DNA sequence: TGCAGTGCTAGACAGTACTACGAGCAGTACTTC.

The gene calls are TRBV12-3 or TRBV12-4 and TRBJ2-3; TRBD1 is a possible D gene (8 bases). V shed 7 bases and J shed 6 bases, with 23 bases lying between them. The CDR3 sequence is 16 residues long. In DNA, the CDR3 is TGTGCCAGCACCCCCGACAGGGGCGGGAGCTTCGATACGCAGTATTTT. This gives the protein CASTPDRGGSFDTQYF.

As to this clonotype: This may come from a read error, since a much larger clone is one base off. The conserved phenylalanine or tryptophan normally closing the CDR3 is absent here, so this likely arose from a read error. This chain connects TRBV7-2 to TRBJ1-2; D is possibly TRBD1 (5 bases). V was clipped by 4 bases and J by 0 bases, with 6 bases between them. Germline-derived CDR1 and CDR2 are SGHTA and FQGNSA. The CDR3 contains 13 residues. Here the CDR3 reads CASSWDSNYGYTL. As DNA, the CDR3 is TGTGCCAGCAGCTGGGACTCTAACTATGGCTACACCCTC.

As regards this clonotype: This sequence may be a read error, since a much larger clone differs from it by one base. The rearrangement links TRBV7-2 to TRBJ1-5; tentatively, D is TRBD1 (5 bases). Germline CDR1 is SGHTA and CDR2 is FQGNSA. The CDR3 contains 15 residues. The CDR3 here is CAGSGGTPGNQPQHF. In nucleotides, the CDR3 is TGTGCCGGCAGCGGCGGGACCCCGGGGAATCAGCCCCAGCATTTT.

CDR3 protein: CASCKLGLPPPSAEAFF. DNA of the CDR3: TGTGCCAGTTGTAAGCTAGGGCTCCCACCCCCGTCAGCCGAAGCTTTCTTT. The chain uses TRBV19 and TRBJ1-1; D unresolved. With 8 bases removed from V and 8 bases from J, the gap between germline ends came to 30 bases. CDR1 is LNHDA and CDR2 is SQIVND in the germline V gene (reference sequence). The length of the CDR3 is 17 residues. The whole variable domain, filled in from reference TRBV19 and TRBJ1-1, reads DGGITQSPKYLFRKEGQNVTLSCEQNLNHDAMYWYRQDPGQGLRLIYYSQIVNDFQKGDIAEGYSVSREKKESFPLTVTSAQKNPTAFYLCASCKLGLPPPSAEAFFGQGTRLTVV.

CDR3 DNA: TGTGCCAGCAGCTGGACAGATTCTGGAAACACCATATATTTT. Protein product: CASSWTDSGNTIYF. The chain recombines TRBV11-2 with TRBJ1-3; TRBD1 might be the D (6 bases). The CDR3 consists of 14 residues. Germline lookup yields CDR1 SGHAT and CDR2 FQNNGV. V was clipped by 4 bases and J by 1 base, with 8 bases between them.

At least ten counts were recorded for this clonotype. The chain uses TRBV2 and TRBJ1-4, with a weak D call TRBD1 (6 bases). There are 13 residues in the CDR3. The germline V and J ends were trimmed by 4 bases and 3 bases, with 6 bases remaining between them. Germline CDR1 SNHLY, CDR2 FYNNEI. DNA of the CDR3: TGTGCCAGCAGTGGACAGGCTAATGAAAAACTGTTTTTT. It translates to CASSGQANEKLFF.

The table lists this clonotype with many counts. This chain connects TRBV9 to TRBJ2-7; TRBD1 matches 8 bases. Trimming cost V 3 bases and J 0 bases; bases outside gene matches: 8. CDR3 length equals 16 residues. Per the germline V gene, CDR1 is SGDLS and CDR2 is YYNGEE. CDR3 nucleotide sequence: TGTGCCAGCAGCGCAGACCCCGGGACAGGCTCCTACGAGCAGTACTTC. Residues: CASSADPGTGSYEQYF.

V gene TRBV27 combines with J gene TRBJ2-6; perhaps TRBD1 as D (5 bases). V lost 7 bases and J lost 0, with 19 bases in between. CDR1 MNHEY and CDR2 SMNVEV come from the germline V gene (reference sequence). The CDR3 runs to 18 residues. CDR3 nucleotides: TGTGCCAGCACCCGATCCTTCCACAGGAACTCTGGGGCCAACGTCCTGACTTTC. It translates to CASTRSFHRNSGANVLTF.

This clonotype was picked up a small number of times. One base away lies a much larger clone, so this may be a sequencing read error. V gene TRBV6-2 or TRBV6-3 combines with J gene TRBJ2-1, with 15 nucleotides matching TRBD2. Gene TRBJ2-7 matches the end of the DNA better, so the J call may be wrong. The CDR3 has 17 amino acids. Germline loops: CDR1 MNHEY, CDR2 SVGEGT. The CDR3: CASSGLAGGSSYNEQYF. The CDR3 nucleotides read TGTGCCAGCAGCGGACTAGCGGGAGGGTCTTCCTACAATGAGCAGTACTTC.

There are a few counts of this clonotype. The chain employs TRBV9 and TRBJ1-2; D unresolved. Germline CDR1 is SGDLS and CDR2 is YYNGEE. Trimming pared 7 bases from V and 5 bases from J, leaving 12 bases between. The CDR3 runs to 12 residues. CDR3 sequence (DNA): TGTGCCAGCGGTAGTGGTACTTATGGCTACACCTTC. Amino acids: CASGSGTYGYTF.

This clonotype occurred a few times. V is TRBV6-1 and J is TRBJ2-2; tentative D call: TRBD2 (5 bases). The germline gives CDR1 MNHNS, CDR2 SASEGT. Trimming pared 1 base from V and 4 bases from J, leaving 13 bases between. This CDR3 spans 16 amino acids. The chain's CDR3 is CASSEDRGVSTGELFF. CDR3 in DNA: TGTGCCAGCAGTGAAGACCGGGGAGTGAGCACCGGGGAGCTGTTTTTT.

This clonotype occurred many times. The V call is TRBV11-1, the J call TRBJ1-1, with 9 bases lining up with TRBD1. V dropped 3 bases and J dropped 4; count of bases not matched to a gene: 6. This CDR3 region has 15 residues. CDR1 and CDR2 from the germline V gene are SGHAT and FQDESV (reference sequence). CDR3 loop: CASSFGQGRVTEAFF. In nucleotides, the CDR3 is TGTGCCAGCAGCTTCGGACAGGGGAGAGTCACTGAAGCTTTCTTT.

As regards this clonotype: Its ends do not fully match the called genes, so a read error is possible. This sequence joins TRBV6-2 or TRBV6-3 and TRBJ2-4; D gene ambiguous. This CDR3 spans 13 amino acids. Germline-derived CDR1 and CDR2 are MNHEY and SVGEGT. CDR3 DNA sequence: TGTGCCAGCAGTTACTCGGCAAGCCCGTTTCAATACTTC. Amino acids: CASSYSASPFQYF.

This clonotype has ten or more counts. The chain links TRBV20-1 to TRBJ2-7, with TRBD2 matching 13 bases. V dropped 5 bases and J dropped 6; count of bases not matched to a gene: 7. Germline V gives CDR1 DFQATT, CDR2 SNEGSKA (reference sequence). The CDR3 spans 14 residues. CDR3 bases: TGCAGTGCTGGACTAGCGGGAGCCAAAGGCGAGCAGTACTTC. Translating gives CSAGLAGAKGEQYF.

J is TRBJ2-6 and V is TRBV28; D gene uncertain. Germline V CDR1 and CDR2: MDHEN, SYDVKM. The CDR3 has 13 residues. Trimming removed 8 bases at V and 0 bases at J, with 5 bases between. The CDR3 region has the DNA TGTGCCAGCCGGATCTCTGGGGCCAACGTCCTGACTTTC. It translates to CASRISGANVLTF.

In this sample, this clonotype turned up a few times. V is TRBV9 and J is TRBJ2-2; D tentatively fits TRBD1 or TRBD2 (7 bases each). The CDR3 covers 17 residues. Germline V CDR1 and CDR2: SGDLS, YYNGEE. Deletions cut 0 bases from V and 1 base from J, with 13 bases between. CDR3 in amino acids: CASSVDPGGGNTGELFF. For the CDR3, the DNA is TGTGCCAGCAGCGTAGATCCAGGGGGGGGGAACACCGGGGAGCTGTTTTTT.

The chain carries TRBV5-5 and TRBJ2-7, with D tentatively TRBD1 (5 bases). V was shortened by 0 bases and J by 6 bases, with 10 bases between the two germline ends. This CDR3 contains 13 residues. The germline gives CDR1 SGHKS, CDR2 YYEKEE (reference sequence). CDR3 residues: CASSLVSGFEQYF. The CDR3 DNA reads TGTGCCAGCAGCTTGGTTTCAGGGTTCGAGCAGTACTTC.

This clonotype was picked up many times. This chain joins TRBV7-9 and TRBJ1-5; D is undetermined. Looked up from germline, CDR1 is SEHNR and CDR2 is FQNEAQ (reference sequence). The CDR3 extends over 12 amino acids. Between the trimmed V and J ends, which lost 4 bases and 7 bases, there was a span of 8 bases. The CDR3 DNA is TGTGCCAGCAGCTCACTTAACCAGCCCCAGCATTTT. Its translation is CASSSLNQPQHF.

Remarks on this clonotype: A read error may be the cause here, since a much bigger clone is one base away. This chain uses TRBV6-2 or TRBV6-3 with TRBJ2-2; a weak D match, TRBD2 (5 bases). V shed 3 bases and J shed 7 bases, with 18 bases lying between them. Per germline, CDR1 MNHEY and CDR2 SVGEGT. The CDR3 contains 16 residues. DNA of the CDR3: TGTGCCAGCAGTTATTTTGGTAGCGAATACAGCGGGGAGCTGTTTTTT. Its protein is CASSYFGSEYSGELFF.

This clonotype was recorded a few times. This chain uses TRBV5-6 with TRBJ2-3; no clear D gene. The CDR3 spans 14 residues. Looked up from germline, CDR1 is SGHDT and CDR2 is YYEEEE. Trimming removed 0 bases at V and 2 bases at J, with 7 bases between. The CDR3 is CASSLDFNTDTQYF. The CDR3 nucleotides read TGTGCCAGCAGCTTGGATTTCAACACAGATACGCAGTATTTT.

This clonotype came up many times. V is TRBV12-3 or TRBV12-4 and J is TRBJ2-3; TRBD1 matches 8 bases. The CDR3 spans 16 residues. Trimming cost V 3 bases and J 0 bases; bases outside gene matches: 5. CDR3 nucleotide sequence: TGTGCCAGCAGTTTCCAACAGGGGGTAAGCACAGATACGCAGTATTTT. It translates to CASSFQQGVSTDTQYF.

This clonotype was recorded many times. V and J are TRBV28 and TRBJ2-3; D may be TRBD1 (6 bases). The CDR3 consists of 18 residues. Germline V gives CDR1 MDHEN, CDR2 SYDVKM. V was clipped by 4 bases and J by 0 bases, with 20 bases between them. The CDR3 here is CASSSSPGTSSSTDTQYF. CDR3 DNA: TGTGCCAGCAGTTCATCTCCCGGGACATCCTCTAGCACAGATACGCAGTATTTT. The full variable domain, completed using reference TRBV28 and TRBJ2-3, is DVKVTQSSRYLVKRTGEKVFLECVQDMDHENMFWYRQDPGLGLRLIYFSYDVKMKEKGDIPEGYSVSREKKERFSLILESASTNQTSMYLCASSSSPGTSSSTDTQYFGPGTRLTVL.

The genes are TRBV15 and TRBJ1-5; maybe TRBD1 (6 bases). V was shortened by 3 bases and J by 6 bases, with 12 bases between the two germline ends. The germline V gene encodes CDR1 LNHNV and CDR2 YYDKDF (reference sequence). The CDR3 has 14 amino acids. CDR3 sequence: CATSSLQGGQPQHF. CDR3 nucleotide sequence: TGTGCCACCAGCAGCTTACAGGGAGGTCAGCCCCAGCATTTT.

Of note for this clonotype: A much larger clone lies a single base off, so this may be a read error. This chain links TRBV28 with TRBJ2-5; 8 bases fit TRBD1. Germline values: CDR1 MDHEN, CDR2 SYDVKM. The CDR3 loop spans 17 amino acids. This chain's CDR3 is CASGLWASGGLMETQYF. The CDR3 DNA sequence: TGTGCCAGCGGTTTGTGGGCGTCAGGGGGCCTTATGGAGACCCAGTACTTC.

There are many counts of this clonotype. The rearrangement uses TRBV6-1 and TRBJ1-1; tentatively, D is TRBD1 (5 bases). Deletions cut 8 bases from V and 0 bases from J, with 7 bases between. The CDR3 covers 12 residues. Germline CDR1 MNHNS, CDR2 SASEGT. The CDR3: CASRTLNTEAFF. For the CDR3, the DNA is TGTGCCAGCCGGACACTGAACACTGAAGCTTTCTTT.

Only a few counts were recorded for this clonotype. This rearrangement joins TRBV20-1 to TRBJ2-1, with 12 bases fitting TRBD1. V shed 5 bases, J shed 7 bases, and the junction held 6 bases outside the gene matches. Germline V gene sequence: CDR1 DFQATT, CDR2 SNEGSKA (reference sequence). The CDR3 extends over 14 amino acids. The CDR3 nucleotides read TGCAGTGCTCCTCCGGGACAGGGGGCGAATGAGCAGTTCTTC. Translated, it gives CSAPPGQGANEQFF.

V usage is TRBV15 and J usage is TRBJ2-3; 13 positions agree with TRBD2. Looked up from germline, CDR1 is LNHNV and CDR2 is YYDKDF (reference sequence). The CDR3 spans 16 residues. Losses at the gene ends were 6 bases for V and 2 bases for J; bases not matched to a gene: 5. The CDR3 DNA follows: TGTGCCACCAGTGAGGGACTAGCGGGGAACACAGATACGCAGTATTTT. Translated: CATSEGLAGNTDTQYF.

This clonotype was counted at least ten times. The chain has TRBV28 and TRBJ2-5, with 12 bases that match TRBD2. The CDR3 has 16 residues. The trim removed 5 bases at V and 5 bases at J, leaving 9 bases unmatched. The germline V gene has CDR1 MDHEN and CDR2 SYDVKM. The CDR3 sequence: CASSAVTSGSRETQYF. In nucleotides, the CDR3 is TGTGCCAGCAGTGCTGTGACTAGCGGGAGTCGGGAGACCCAGTACTTC.